The clone carrying this T cell receptor beta chain has only one observation. No antigen is known for it. This record belongs to a study of cytomegalovirus exposure and HLA in healthy donors. Study-level background: Earlier sequencing of around 190 million T cells yielded approximately 100 million unique TCR beta sequences. Broader study findings: Most TCR beta V segments were productive about 87% or about 30% of the time in an earlier analysis.

The PCR was carried out with 60 Vbeta primers and 13 Jbeta primers. The assay was immunoSEQ multiplex PCR, and TCRdb's table has in-frame clones only and misses some. The sample contains some 140,000 clones, more than 75% of which appear only once. The trim removed 0 bases at V and 7 bases at J, leaving 7 bases unmatched. In germline, CDR1 is MNHNY, CDR2 SVGAGI (reference sequence). The CDR3 contains 15 residues. The chain employs TRBV6-6 and TRBJ1-2; TRBD1 matches 8 bases. This TCR came from a female donor in good health and CMV-seronegative. Sample: PBMCs. Here the CDR3 reads CASSYSGRGLGGYTF. CDR3 nucleotides: TGTGCCAGCAGTTACTCGGGCAGGGGGCTAGGTGGCTACACCTTC.